These T cell receptor beta chains were read from a single sample in a study of CD4+ T cells in melanoma. The table came from immunoSEQ multiplex PCR; TCRdb's copy has only in-frame clones and leaves some out. Among roughly 11,000 clones listed, about 70% were seen once. The material sequenced was cells from a culture (not recorded whether cultured in vitro). These TCRs come from a human donor with melanoma. The CDR3 runs from the conserved cysteine through the conserved F or W. A D gene is named only where the DNA matches it firmly. Size values are once, few and many counts, or a class for expanded clones, and some rows have none.

D gene,J gene,clone size,V gene,CDR3 DNA,CDR3 protein
-,TRBJ1-1,-,TRBV28,TGTGCCAGCACTACCTATGCGGCCTCCCAAGCTTTCTTT,CASTTYAASQAFF
-,TRBJ1-4,few,TRBV4-2,TGTGCCAGCAGCCAAGATCGCCGGGGTAATGAAAAACTGTTTTTT,CASSQDRRGNEKLFF
TRBD1,TRBJ2-7,-,TRBV6-1,TGTGCCAGCAGCTCGGACAGGGCGAACTACGAGCAGTACTTC,CASSSDRANYEQYF
-,TRBJ2-2,-,TRBV5-1,TGCGCCAGCAGTCAAAATACCCTGGTTCAAAGGGAGCTGTTTTTT,CASSQNTLVQRELFF
-,TRBJ1-3,-,TRBV6-1,TGTGCCAGCAGTGATCGGGGGCGATCCACCATATATTTT,CASSDRGRSTIYF
TRBD2,TRBJ2-3,-,TRBV29-1,TGCAGCGTCGCCGGGACTAGCGGGGGAATCACAGATACGCAGTATTTT,CSVAGTSGGITDTQYF
TRBD1,TRBJ2-3,-,TRBV11-2,TGTGCCAGCAGCATCAACAGGGGGAAAAAAAGCACAGATACGCAGTATTTT,CASSINRGKKSTDTQYF
-,TRBJ2-6,-,TRBV5-1,TGCGCCAGCAGCTTGGCCGGCAGGGCTGGGGCCAACGTCCTGACTTTC,CASSLAGRAGANVLTF
-,TRBJ2-1,-,TRBV7-7,TGTGCCAGCAGCTCGTCCGAGGGGAATGAGCAGTTCTTC,CASSSSEGNEQFF
-,TRBJ2-7,-,TRBV6-5,TGTGCCAGCAGAACGAGCTCCTACGAGCAGTACTTC,CASRTSSYEQYF
-,TRBJ2-2,-,TRBV7-8,TGTGCCAGCAGCTTCGATGGAGCCGGGGAGCTGTTTTTT,CASSFDGAGELFF
TRBD1,TRBJ1-6,few,TRBV9,TGTGCCAGCAGCAAAGGGGACAGGCCCGATTCATACTCACCCCTCCACTTT,CASSKGDRPDSYSPLHF
-,TRBJ1-2,-,TRBV19,TGTGCCAGTAGTAGACAGACCTTGAACTATGGCTACACCTTC,CASSRQTLNYGYTF
TRBD1,TRBJ2-5,-,TRBV11-2,TGTGCCAGCAGCTTAGCGGGACAGTATCAAGAGACCCAGTACTTC,CASSLAGQYQETQYF
TRBD1,TRBJ2-6,-,TRBV6-5,TGTGCCAGCAGGGCAGGGGGCTCAGGGGCCAACGTCCTGACTTTC,CASRAGGSGANVLTF
TRBD1,TRBJ2-1,once,TRBV5-4,TGTGCCAGCAGCTCCGGGACAGGGTTTGAGCAGTTCTTC,CASSSGTGFEQFF
-,TRBJ2-3,-,TRBV5-4,TGTGCCAGCACCCTAGGGAGGACAGATACGCAGTATTTT,CASTLGRTDTQYF
-,TRBJ2-2,few,TRBV5-6,TGTGCCAGCAGCTTAGTACAGAGTAACACCGGGGAGCTGTTTTTT,CASSLVQSNTGELFF
-,TRBJ2-1,-,TRBV27,TGTGCCAGCAGTTTTTTAGGGGGCAATGAGCAGTTCTTC,CASSFLGGNEQFF
-,TRBJ1-1,few,TRBV6-5,TGTGCCAGCAGTTACCATAGGAGCACTGAAGCTTTCTTT,CASSYHRSTEAFF